The TCR beta chain under discussion was sequenced for a study of blood T cell repertoires in COVID-19. The overall study: The United States, Italy and Spain provided the acute and convalescent COVID-19 samples. The cDNA or gDNA used as material had been derived from T cells, B-cell-depleted T cells, or PBMCs.

Germline V gene lookup returns CDR1 SNHLY and CDR2 FYNNEI. V lost 4 bases, J lost 1 base, and 9 bases stayed unmatched. The CDR3 is 17 residues long. Authors' processing steps: Using reference gene primer amplification, nucleated cell counts were estimated. Produced via immunoSEQ multiplex PCR; TCRdb's table is partial and in-frame only. That table is the source of V, J and clone size, and D and trimming were worked out from the DNA. The top ten clones hold roughly 2% of a sample with roughly 38,000 clones, approximately 91% of them seen once. This TCR was recovered from a man in his fifties with active COVID-19. The chain recombines TRBV2 with TRBJ1-1; TRBD1 agrees at 10 bases. The sample taken for sequencing was peripheral blood. The DNA of the CDR3 is TGTGCCAGCAGTGGGGCGGGAGACAGGGGGCAGAACACTGAAGCTTTCTTT. Encoded protein: CASSGAGDRGQNTEAFF.